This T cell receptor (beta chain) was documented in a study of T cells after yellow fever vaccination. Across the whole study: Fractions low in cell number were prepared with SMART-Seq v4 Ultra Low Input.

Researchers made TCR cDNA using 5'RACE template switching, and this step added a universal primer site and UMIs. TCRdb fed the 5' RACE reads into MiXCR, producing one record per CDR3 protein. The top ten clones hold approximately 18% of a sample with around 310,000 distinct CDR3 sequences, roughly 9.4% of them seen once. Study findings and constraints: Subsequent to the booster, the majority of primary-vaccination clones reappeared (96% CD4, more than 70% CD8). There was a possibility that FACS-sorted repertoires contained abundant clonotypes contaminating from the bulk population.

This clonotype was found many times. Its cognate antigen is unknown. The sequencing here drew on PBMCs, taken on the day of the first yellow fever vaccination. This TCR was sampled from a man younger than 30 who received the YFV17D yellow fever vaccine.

Written as DNA, the CDR3 is TGTGCCAGTTGGACAGCCACCGGGGAGCTGTTTTTT. Its protein product is CASWTATGELFF. V gene TRBV19 combines with J gene TRBJ2-2, with a tentative D call TRBD1 (6 bases). The CDR3 contains 12 residues. Germline values: CDR1 LNHDA, CDR2 SQIVND (reference sequence). Trimming shortened V by 8 bases and J by 4 bases, and 8 bases separated the two germline ends.